The 27 T cell receptor beta chains below were found in one sample sequenced in a study of T cells in localized non-small cell lung cancer. Libraries were prepared by immunoSEQ multiplex PCR; TCRdb keeps only in-frame clonotypes and omits some of them. The profile shows about 6,800 clones, about half of them singletons. The sequenced sample was lymph node tissue, obtained before any cancer treatment. The receptors were gathered from a man between 35 and 75 years old with stage I lung adenocarcinoma.

This clone was recorded a few times. The chain has TRBV6-8 and TRBJ2-7, with a tentative D call TRBD1 (5 bases). V was pared by 6 bases and J by 3 bases, with 9 bases between. The germline gives CDR1 MNHGY, CDR2 SAAAGT. The CDR3 runs 12 residues. The CDR3 sequence is CASSRDSYEQYF. The CDR3 DNA reads TGTGCCAGCAGCCGCGACAGCTACGAGCAGTACTTC.

The chain combines TRBV18 with TRBJ1-1; D unresolved. This CDR3 is 13 amino acids long. Trimming shortened V by 5 bases and J by 1 base, and 8 bases separated the two germline ends. Germline V gene data show CDR1 as KGHSH and CDR2 as LQKENI. CDR3 coding DNA: TGTGCCAGCTCAAGGGTGCAGAACACTGAAGCTTTCTTT. This sequence encodes CASSRVQNTEAFF.

This clone was detected only a few times. The chain uses TRBV6-8 and TRBJ1-3, with D perhaps TRBD1 (5 bases). The CDR3 consists of 15 residues. Trimming removed 5 bases at V and 3 bases at J, with 14 bases between. CDR1 MNHGY and CDR2 SAAAGT come from the germline V gene. CDR3 sequence: CASSITPGFGNTIYF. CDR3 bases: TGTGCCAGCAGTATTACTCCAGGGTTTGGAAACACCATATATTTT.

The chain carries TRBV15 and TRBJ1-1; a weak D match, TRBD1 (5 bases). The CDR3 runs 15 residues. V lost 5 bases, J lost 5 bases, and 18 bases lay in between. Germline CDR1 reads LNHNV; CDR2 reads YYDKDF (reference sequence). In nucleotides, the CDR3 is TGTGCCACCAGCCCTCAGAGTCAGGGAGAAACTGAAGCTTTCTTT. This translates into CATSPQSQGETEAFF.

This chain links TRBV14 with TRBJ1-6; D gene uncertain. Trimming removed 1 base from V and 9 bases from J, with 7 bases in between. Germline CDR1 reads SGHDN; CDR2 reads FVKESK. This CDR3 has 13 residues. This CDR3 is CASSQVKGSPLHF. In nucleotides, the CDR3 is TGTGCCAGCAGCCAAGTCAAGGGTTCACCCCTCCACTTT.

This clone has a handful of counts. The rearrangement uses TRBV9 and TRBJ1-2; unclear D gene. Trimming shortened V by 0 bases and J by 3 bases, and 6 bases separated the two germline ends. CDR1 is SGDLS, CDR2 YYNGEE, per germline. The CDR3 has 13 residues. The CDR3 DNA reads TGTGCCAGCAGCGTAGCTTTACACTATGGCTACACCTTC. Translated, it gives CASSVALHYGYTF.

This chain uses TRBV4-1 with TRBJ2-7; 10 bases map to TRBD2. The CDR3 extends over 16 amino acids. Per germline, CDR1 MGHRA and CDR2 YSYEKL. J gave up 3 bases and V 1 base, and 6 bases lay outside the gene matches. The CDR3 is CASSQAILAGYYEQYF. The CDR3, as DNA: TGCGCCAGCAGCCAAGCTATACTAGCGGGATACTACGAGCAGTACTTC.

This clone was recorded once. The chain is built from TRBV29-1 and TRBJ1-1, with D unresolved. This CDR3 spans 12 amino acids. Germline-derived CDR1 and CDR2 are SQVTM and ANQGSEA. With 5 bases removed from V and 1 base from J, the gap between germline ends came to 8 bases. The CDR3 reads CSVRLGNTEAFF. CDR3 bases: TGCAGCGTTCGTCTAGGGAACACTGAAGCTTTCTTT. The variable domain in full, with the rest retrieved from reference TRBV29-1 and TRBJ1-1, is SAVISQKPSRDICQRGTSLTIQCQVDSQVTMMFWYRQQPGQSLTLIATANQGSEATYESGFVIDKFPISRPNLTFSTLTVSNMSPEDSSIYLCSVRLGNTEAFFGQGTRLTVV.

This clone was observed once. The J gene is TRBJ2-1, the V gene TRBV18; 8 nucleotides match TRBD2. This CDR3 contains 14 residues. From germline, CDR1 is KGHSH and CDR2 LQKENI. V lost 3 bases, J lost 2 bases, and 0 bases stayed unmatched. The CDR3 spells CASSPGGAYNEQFF. The CDR3 region has the DNA TGTGCCAGCTCACCCGGGGGGGCCTACAATGAGCAGTTCTTC.

The chain carries TRBV11-3 and TRBJ2-1, with D perhaps matching TRBD2 (5 bases). The CDR3 spans 16 residues. Trimming took 5 bases from V and 7 from J, leaving 21 bases between them. CDR1 is SGHNT and CDR2 is YENEEA in the germline V gene. CDR3 amino acids: CASSPTSRRVRNEQFF. CDR3 bases: TGTGCCAGCAGCCCGACTTCCCGGCGGGTGAGGAATGAGCAGTTCTTC. Complete variable domain (other parts from reference TRBV11-3 and TRBJ2-1): EAGVVQSPRYKIIEKKQPVAFWCNPISGHNTLYWYLQNLGQGPELLIRYENEEAVDDSQLPKDRFSAERLKGVDSTLKIQPAELGDSAVYLCASSPTSRRVRNEQFFGPGTRLTVL.

This clone rates as medium-sized (0.01 to 0.1%). The chain joins TRBV11-3 to TRBJ2-3; D is perhaps TRBD1 (6 bases). The CDR3 totals 16 residues. V lost 5 bases and J 2 bases, leaving 17 bases between the germline ends. Germline loops: CDR1 SGHNT, CDR2 YENEEA. This CDR3 reads CASSQETWTATDTQYF. DNA for the CDR3: TGTGCCAGCAGCCAGGAGACTTGGACAGCCACAGATACGCAGTATTTT.

The gene calls are TRBV19 and TRBJ1-5; D is unresolved. The CDR3 is made up of 16 amino acids. The V gene's germline CDR1 is LNHDA and CDR2 SQIVND (reference sequence). V lost 7 bases, J lost 3 bases, and 19 bases lay in between. CDR3 sequence (DNA): TGTGCCAGTAAGGAGGAGGTGGGCAGGATCAATCAGCCCCAGCATTTT. Encoded protein: CASKEEVGRINQPQHF. Full variable domain (remainder filled in from reference TRBV19 and TRBJ1-5): DGGITQSPKYLFRKEGQNVTLSCEQNLNHDAMYWYRQDPGQGLRLIYYSQIVNDFQKGDIAEGYSVSREKKESFPLTVTSAQKNPTAFYLCASKEEVGRINQPQHFGDGTRLSIL.

The chain employs TRBV5-1 and TRBJ2-7; TRBD2 aligns across 10 bases. This CDR3 contains 15 residues. V lost 0 bases, J lost 4 bases, and 4 bases stayed unmatched. The V gene's germline CDR1 is SGHRS and CDR2 YFSETQ. CDR3 amino acids: CASSLEASGGYEQYF. CDR3 sequence (DNA): TGCGCCAGCAGCTTGGAGGCTAGCGGGGGATACGAGCAGTACTTC.

The chain is built from TRBV28 and TRBJ1-4; D not certain. Germline V gene sequence: CDR1 MDHEN, CDR2 SYDVKM. The V gene lost 5 bases and the J gene lost 6 bases, with 13 bases spanning the gap. The CDR3 is 14 residues long. CDR3 residues: CASSHYEHHEKLFF. CDR3 DNA sequence: TGTGCCAGCAGTCACTATGAACACCATGAAAAACTGTTTTTT. The full variable domain, its missing parts supplied by reference TRBV28 and TRBJ1-4, is DVKVTQSSRYLVKRTGEKVFLECVQDMDHENMFWYRQDPGLGLRLIYFSYDVKMKEKGDIPEGYSVSREKKERFSLILESASTNQTSMYLCASSHYEHHEKLFFGSGTQLSVL.

The V call is TRBV19, the J call TRBJ1-6; TRBD1 matches 7 bases. This CDR3 is built from 15 residues. V lost 0 bases to trimming and J lost 7 bases; unmatched junction nucleotides: 3. Germline V gives CDR1 LNHDA, CDR2 SQIVND (reference sequence). CDR3: CASSIERQGNSPLHF. The CDR3, as DNA: TGTGCCAGTAGTATAGAGCGACAGGGAAATTCACCCCTCCACTTT.

The rearrangement uses TRBV10-3 and TRBJ2-1; D call uncertain. In germline, CDR1 is ENHRY, CDR2 SYGVKD. Deletions cut 2 bases from V and 0 bases from J, with 5 bases between. This CDR3 has 14 residues. CDR3 in DNA: TGTGCCATCAGTGAGGGAGACTCCTACAATGAGCAGTTCTTC. It is translated as CAISEGDSYNEQFF.

The rearrangement links TRBV30 to TRBJ2-7, with a tentative D call TRBD1 (6 bases). The CDR3 has 12 residues. With 3 bases removed from V and 4 bases from J, the gap between germline ends came to 10 bases. CDR1 GTSNPN and CDR2 SVGIG come from the germline V gene (reference sequence). The CDR3 bases are TGTGCCTGGAGCCTAAGGGGGTACGAGCAGTACTTC. Protein product: CAWSLRGYEQYF.

The V call is TRBV5-1, the J call TRBJ1-1; a weak D match, TRBD1 (6 bases). Looked up from germline, CDR1 is SGHRS and CDR2 is YFSETQ. Trimming took off 0 bases at V and 6 bases at J, with 12 bases between the two ends. The CDR3 is 14 amino acids. CDR3 bases: TGCGCCAGCAGCTTGGAAGGGGGTCGGGCTGAAGCTTTCTTT. It codes for CASSLEGGRAEAFF. The full variable domain, its missing parts supplied by reference TRBV5-1 and TRBJ1-1, is KAGVTQTPRYLIKTRGQQVTLSCSPISGHRSVSWYQQTPGQGLQFLFEYFSETQRNKGNFPGRFSGRQFSNSRSEMNVSTLELGDSALYLCASSLEGGRAEAFFGQGTRLTVV.

This clone has only a few counts. V gene TRBV7-5 combines with J gene TRBJ2-7; the table's D call TRBD2 went unverified against the DNA. TRBV7-5 is designated a pseudogene. The length of the CDR3 is 14 residues. CDR3 coding DNA: TGTGCCAGCAGCTCTAGCGGGGAGACCTACGAGCAGTACTTC. Translating gives CASSSSGETYEQYF.

The chain combines TRBV9 with TRBJ1-1, with D unresolved. The V gene's germline CDR1 is SGDLS and CDR2 YYNGEE. This CDR3 has 15 amino acids. The V gene lost 3 bases and the J gene lost 0 bases, with 12 bases spanning the gap. CDR3 bases: TGTGCCAGCAGCGATGGGTTGGCCTTGAACACTGAAGCTTTCTTT. Residues: CASSDGLALNTEAFF.

This sequence joins TRBV29-1 and TRBJ2-1, with a weak D call TRBD1 (5 bases). With 4 bases removed from V and 3 bases from J, the gap between germline ends came to 7 bases. The CDR3 contains 12 residues. Germline values: CDR1 SQVTM, CDR2 ANQGSEA. CDR3 in amino acids: CSVGQNYNEQFF. CDR3 DNA: TGCAGCGTTGGACAGAACTACAATGAGCAGTTCTTC.

The table lists this clone with a few counts. The chain is built from TRBV11-3 and TRBJ1-5; D remains unclear. Germline lookup yields CDR1 SGHNT and CDR2 YENEEA. There are 15 residues in the CDR3. Trimming shortened V by 3 bases and J by 6 bases, and 15 bases separated the two germline ends. CDR3 residues: CASSFSGRDGQPQHF. In DNA form, the CDR3 reads TGTGCCAGCAGCTTCTCTGGGCGGGATGGTCAGCCCCAGCATTTT.

This chain joins TRBV15 and TRBJ2-3; D is perhaps TRBD2 (6 bases). The CDR3 contains 14 residues. Germline CDR1 LNHNV, CDR2 YYDKDF (reference sequence). V lost 5 bases and J 5 bases, leaving 14 bases between the germline ends. CDR3 sequence: CATSGGAHIDTQYF. The CDR3 DNA follows: TGTGCCACCAGCGGCGGGGCCCACATAGATACGCAGTATTTT. Full variable domain (outside the CDR3, taken from reference TRBV15 and TRBJ2-3): DAMVIQNPRYQVTQFGKPVTLSCSQTLNHNVMYWYQQKSSQAPKLLFHYYDKDFNNEADTPDNFQSRRPNTSFCFLDIRSPGLGDTAMYLCATSGGAHIDTQYFGPGTRLTVL.

The rearrangement joins TRBV14 to TRBJ2-1, with D perhaps TRBD1 or TRBD2 (6 bases each). V lost 3 bases to trimming and J lost 12 bases, with 18 bases between them. CDR1 and CDR2 (germline): SGHDN, FVKESK. This CDR3 has 14 residues. In DNA, the CDR3 is TGTGCCAGCAGCCAGGGGGCCTCACTAGCCATGCAGTTCTTC. It codes for CASSQGASLAMQFF. Together with reference TRBV14 and TRBJ2-1, the CDR3 gives the full variable domain: EAGVTQFPSHSVIEKGQTVTLRCDPISGHDNLYWYRRVMGKEIKFLLHFVKESKQDESGMPNNRFLAERTGGTYSTLKVQPAELEDSGVYFCASSQGASLAMQFFGPGTRLTVL.

The V call is TRBV19, the J call TRBJ2-2; D is uncertain. Germline assignment: CDR1 LNHDA and CDR2 SQIVND (reference sequence). The CDR3 covers 11 residues. With 7 bases removed from V and 10 bases from J, the gap between germline ends came to 10 bases. The CDR3 DNA follows: TGTGCCAGTACCTCTCGTACGGAGCTGTTTTTT. Its protein is CASTSRTELFF.

CDR3 bases: TGTGCCAGCTCACAAAAGACCTACGAGCAGTACTTC. It codes for CASSQKTYEQYF. The V gene is TRBV18, the J gene TRBJ2-7; no clear D gene. The germline V gene has CDR1 KGHSH and CDR2 LQKENI. This CDR3 has 12 amino acids. Between the trimmed V and J ends, which lost 4 bases and 2 bases, there was a span of 6 bases.

The rearrangement links TRBV29-1 to TRBJ2-5; 7 positions match TRBD1. Trimming took 7 bases from V and 3 from J; bases not matched to a gene: 8. Germline lookup yields CDR1 SQVTM and CDR2 ANQGSEA. The length of the CDR3 is 13 residues. The CDR3 coding sequence is TGCAGCGGCGCCGGGACAGCTAAAGAGACCCAGTACTTC. Its protein is CSGAGTAKETQYF. Combining the CDR3 with reference TRBV29-1 and TRBJ2-5 gives the whole variable domain SAVISQKPSRDICQRGTSLTIQCQVDSQVTMMFWYRQQPGQSLTLIATANQGSEATYESGFVIDKFPISRPNLTFSTLTVSNMSPEDSSIYLCSGAGTAKETQYFGPGTRLLVL.